This T cell receptor beta chain was captured by sequencing in a study of cytotoxic CD8 clonotypes in ibrutinib-treated CLL. At the level of the study: On average, each sample had roughly 260,000 productive templates and almost 95,000 productive rearrangements. Whole-study findings and limits: Circulating CD8+ T-cell counts were tracked by baseline clonality, which exceeded that of age-matched healthy donors.

Between the trimmed V and J ends, which lost 2 bases and 5 bases, there was a span of 12 bases. The germline V gene encodes CDR1 GTSNPN and CDR2 SVGIG (reference sequence). The CDR3 runs to 13 residues. With regard to this clone: Its antigen remains unknown.

The method was immunoSEQ multiplex PCR; TCRdb's version includes in-frame clones alone and lacks a portion of them. This sample yields 200,000 to 250,000 clones, of which under 80% are seen a single time; over 15% belongs to the top ten. The chain is built from TRBV30 and TRBJ2-5; D is uncertain. The sample here was PBMCs, taken after 24 months of ibrutinib treatment. The sequence was obtained from a human donor with chronic lymphocytic leukemia. CDR3: CAWSPQPWETQYF. CDR3 bases: TGTGCCTGGAGTCCACAGCCCTGGGAGACCCAGTACTTC.